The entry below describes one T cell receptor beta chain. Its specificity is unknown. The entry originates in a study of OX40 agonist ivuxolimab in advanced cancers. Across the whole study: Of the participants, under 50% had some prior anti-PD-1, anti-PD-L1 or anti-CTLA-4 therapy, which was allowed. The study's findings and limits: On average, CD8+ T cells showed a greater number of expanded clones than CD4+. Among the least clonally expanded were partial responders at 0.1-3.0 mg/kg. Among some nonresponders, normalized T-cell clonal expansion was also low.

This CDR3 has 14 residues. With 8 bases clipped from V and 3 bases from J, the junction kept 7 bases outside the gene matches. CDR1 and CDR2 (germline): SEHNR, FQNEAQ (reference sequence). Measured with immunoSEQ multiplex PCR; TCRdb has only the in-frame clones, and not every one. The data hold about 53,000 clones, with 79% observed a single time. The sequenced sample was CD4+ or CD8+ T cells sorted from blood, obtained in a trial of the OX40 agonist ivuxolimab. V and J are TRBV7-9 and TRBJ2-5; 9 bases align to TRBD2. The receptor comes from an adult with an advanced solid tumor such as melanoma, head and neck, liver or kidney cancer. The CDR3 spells CASRREGAKETQYF. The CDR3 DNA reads TGTGCCAGCCGGCGGGAGGGGGCAAAAGAGACCCAGTACTTC.